This T cell receptor (beta chain) was observed in a study of blood T cell repertoires in COVID-19. About the research overall: Samples of COVID-19 (acute and convalescent) were obtained from the United States, Italy and Spain. From T cells, B-cell-depleted T cells, or PBMCs came the material, which was cDNA or gDNA.

Trimming took off 5 bases at V and 0 bases at J, with 11 bases between the two ends. The CDR3 has 15 amino acids. Per germline, CDR1 MNHEY and CDR2 SMNVEV (reference sequence). Study processing details: For nucleated cells, counts were estimated from reference gene primer amplification. Produced via immunoSEQ multiplex PCR; TCRdb's table is partial and in-frame only. V, J and clone size reflect that table, while D and trimming were determined from the DNA. Of a few hundred thousand clones in the sample, more than 80% were seen once. This clonotype was sampled from a man aged 35 to 55 with acute or convalescent COVID-19. The specimen was peripheral blood. The chain links TRBV27 to TRBJ2-1; D call uncertain. Here the CDR3 DNA reads TGTGCCAGCAGTGCGACTTCGAGCTCCTACAATGAGCAGTTCTTC. The encoded protein is CASSATSSSYNEQFF.